This TCR beta chain was observed in a study of cytomegalovirus exposure and HLA in healthy donors (dated by TCRdb to about 2017). Context from the whole study: In an earlier analysis of fewer than 750 of the donors, approximately 300 Gb of sequence data and 100 million or so unique TCR beta sequences from approximately 180 million T cells were reported. An earlier analysis of a few hundred of the donors applied high-throughput TCR beta sequencing to assess whether each TCR beta V gene segment acted as functional or pseudogenic. The aim of the study was to test whether cataloging public T cell receptors could identify signatures of past pathogen exposure. Typing coverage differed by locus: A, B, C, DRB1 and DQB1 were typed in about 620-640 donors, DQA1 in 500 to 550, DPA1 in some 570, and DPB1 in just under 490. The T cell repertoires of under 750 subjects were profiled by immunosequencing and related to cytomegalovirus serostatus. HLA typing covered class I and class II loci at four-digit resolution. Rather than drawing on any new phenotypic data, the later analysis identified candidate immune exposures from TCR beta sequences and the way those sequences occurred across donors. Genome-wide SNP genotypes for about 55% of the 666 donors were used in a later genetic analysis, which treated that subset as a discovery cohort. Among roughly 400 genotyped donors of the cohort, an average of around 220,000 unique TCR beta nucleotide sequences was sequenced per donor, of which about 19% were non-productive. In a later analysis, previously published TCR beta repertoires from 550 to 750 donors were re-analyzed and high-resolution HLA genotyping was added so that TCR occurrence patterns could be studied. Besides the first cohort of roughly 700 subjects, a separate validation cohort made up of about 120 different subjects was used. All discovery cohort repertoires had been generated using a single sequencing platform. Donor age, sex, ethnicity and CMV serostatus were compiled alongside the repertoire data. Roughly five DR-DQ haplotypes were handled as single units for association and clustering because linkage in the cohort was strong. To predict cytomegalovirus infection status, the study brought together high-throughput TCR immunosequencing, statistical association of individual TCRs with disease status, and machine learning. Roughly 300 gigabases of sequencing data and 70 million to 95 million unique TCR sequences made up an early release that covered nearly 650 HLA-typed donors. Among the roughly 390 genotyped donors, approximately 77% belonged to the genetic ancestry cluster associated with self-reported Caucasian donors. On the study overall, not on this receptor specifically: Because HLA typing was missing for some donors at each locus, association tests included only the typed subset. A later analysis found that TCR association rates varied across HLA loci, with DRB1 alleles showing the most associated TCRs and HLA-C alleles the fewest. The cohort was sequenced for TCR beta chains only, and without alpha or paired-chain data the features that could be detected were limited. The study listed approximately 160 TCR beta chains as associated with cytomegalovirus. In vitro tests confirmed that a few of the cytomegalovirus-associated TCR beta chains recognize cytomegalovirus antigens. CMV serostatus was the only immune exposure information available for the cohort. Several of the top co-occurrence clusters appeared to be linked to parvovirus B19, influenza, CMV and Epstein-Barr virus, according to a later analysis. The earlier analysis of around 600 of the donors excluded some 16 rarely observed V segments, including chromosome 9 orphons, because counts were too low. It was suggested by the authors that the approach could potentially be generalized to other disease states and immunological phenotypes. According to a later genetic analysis, donors in an Asian-associated ancestry cluster had fewer N-insertions in productive TCRs than the approximately 700-donor mean. The classifier was reported to diagnose cytomegalovirus status with high specificity and sensitivity in both the original cohort and the validation cohort. When HLA alleles, especially DR and DQ, strongly co-occurred, TCR associations were difficult to assign to individual alleles. Some IMGT-functional V segments, including TRBV6-2 and TRBV6-3, could not be told apart with the 87-base-pair reads, so those segments were excluded. A group of highly shared sequence variants was considered likely to be a technical artifact of the sequencing pipeline. A further reported finding was that TCR beta sequences accurately predicted the HLA-A and HLA-B alleles for most subjects in the first cohort. The presence/absence analyses assumed that sequencing depth was roughly uniform across donors, and that assumption may not be true. In a later analysis, most CMV-associated TCR beta chains were found to appear HLA-restricted, with HLA associations seemingly driven largely by CMV exposure. In an earlier analysis of around 600 of the donors, most TCR beta V segments were observed in productive rearrangements about 87% or about 30% of the time, broadly matching IMGT annotations. In a later analysis, HLA-associated TCR beta chains showed more clonal expansion and lower generation probabilities than non-associated chains that were equally common. Correlated functional status among segregating V segments might reflect linkage disequilibrium, but an unknown experimental factor could not be ruled out. In a later analysis, 15,000 to 20,000 TCR beta sequences were associated with specific HLA alleles at a false discovery rate of 0.05. A later genetic analysis associated a missense DCLRE1C variant with V-gene and J-gene trimming of TCR beta chains, and an independent cohort replicated the association. While some public TCRs were present in many individuals, most TCR sequences turned up only very rarely across donors.

Libraries were prepared through the immunoSEQ multiplex PCR assay. For the multiplex PCR, a mixture combining 60 forward primers for TCR Vbeta segments and 13 reverse primers for TCR Jbeta segments was used. The CDR3 region of rearranged TCR beta genes was amplified from genomic DNA with a multiplex PCR assay. The Illumina HiSeq System was used to sequence the amplified TCR beta libraries as 87-base-pair reads. The authors' analysis ran thus. A later analysis counted some 74 million unique TCR beta chains across the 550 to 700 repertoires, and around 12 million of these chains were shared by at least two donors. A nearest-neighbor algorithm error-corrected the raw reads and collapsed the reads into unique sequences, merging closely related sequences to remove PCR and sequencing errors. To assign V, D and J gene segments, CDR3 sequences were aligned to IMGT reference sequences. Each retained sequence needed at least a six-nucleotide match to both a V gene segment and a J gene segment. Rearrangements were called productive when the CDR3 lacked stop codons and stayed in frame with V and J; all others were non-productive. Following IMGT convention, CDR3 was defined as the stretch from the second conserved V-encoded cysteine up to the conserved J-encoded phenylalanine. Sequences without an unambiguous match to a single V gene segment were excluded from the earlier analysis of about 600 of the donors. An earlier analysis of 587 of the donors classified V segments as functional when productive rearrangements were above 56.7% and as segregating when the standard deviation between donors was above 5%. A statistical classification framework was developed to diagnose cytomegalovirus status using the catalog of TCR beta chain sequences. V and J gene assignment, in a later analysis, came from comparing TCR nucleotide sequences with IMGT/GENE-DB human TR gene sequences. Using the TCRdist pipeline, a later analysis assigned CDR3 sequences along with most-parsimonious VDJ recombination scenarios. In a later analysis, each TCR beta chain was defined by its CDR3 amino acid sequence together with its V-gene family, and reads lacking a unique V-gene family were excluded. As a way to deal with suspected cross-contamination and a sequencing artifact, a later analysis dropped 450 to 700 nucleotide sequences that were highly shared and had low generation probability. In a later analysis, a clonal expansion index for each public chain was calculated from normalized within-repertoire ranks of inferred template counts. A later analysis computed generation probabilities with a VDJ recombination model fitted to out-of-frame rearrangements, and checked the results against IGoR. In a later analysis, TCR-TCR, TCR-HLA and TCR-CMV co-occurrence was scored with hypergeometric tests, and a repertoire-size bias correction was applied to TCR pairs. False discovery rates were estimated in a later analysis by permuting HLA or CMV assignments 20 times. In a later analysis, co-occurring TCRs were grouped with DBSCAN, and TCRdist sequence similarity was added when clustering was performed within HLA-allele-positive subsets. For co-occurrence clustering, repertoires with fewer than 30,000 or more than 120,000 public chains were excluded, along with roughly 5 repertoires with anomalous nucleotide sharing. TCRdb retrieved this table from immuneACCESS and kept in-frame rearrangements only. Not all clones are present; in checked studies, unresolved V genes account for under half, and no reason is known for the remainder. V, J and clone size reflect that table, while D and trimming were determined from the DNA. This sample is represented by 200,000 or so clones; around 80% of them were singletons. The biggest ten clones account for roughly 2% of the sample.

The cohort consisted of 600 to 750 healthy bone marrow donors. At the time of sampling, every cohort member was nominally healthy, though immune exposures that went unrecorded were likely present. The donor tested CMV seropositive and was one of the 289 seropositive cohort members. A peripheral blood sample was provided by each donor, and peripheral blood mononuclear cells were used for TCR beta sequencing. The Qiagen DNeasy Blood Extraction Kit was used to extract genomic DNA from the blood cell samples. Notes on this clone: Its antigen remains unidentified. No much larger clonotype is one base removed from it; base qualities were not supplied.

The germline V gene (reference sequence) specifies SGHNT as CDR1 and YYREEE as CDR2. CDR3 length: 15 amino acids, cysteine to phenylalanine. Left in the record is the CDR3 DNA by itself, 45 bases read in frame from the first base. V is clipped by 2 bases and J by 7 bases, and the sequence between their germline boundaries is 16 bases long. Input material: PBMCs. The clonotype was recovered from a woman younger than 35 in good health and CMV-seropositive. Here the chain combines TRBV5-4 and TRBJ1-3; the D gene cannot be named for sure. The CDR3 protein: CASSLPTEQRNTIYF. The nucleotide sequence is given as TGTGCCAGCAGCTTACCGACGGAACAGCGGAACACCATATATTTT.